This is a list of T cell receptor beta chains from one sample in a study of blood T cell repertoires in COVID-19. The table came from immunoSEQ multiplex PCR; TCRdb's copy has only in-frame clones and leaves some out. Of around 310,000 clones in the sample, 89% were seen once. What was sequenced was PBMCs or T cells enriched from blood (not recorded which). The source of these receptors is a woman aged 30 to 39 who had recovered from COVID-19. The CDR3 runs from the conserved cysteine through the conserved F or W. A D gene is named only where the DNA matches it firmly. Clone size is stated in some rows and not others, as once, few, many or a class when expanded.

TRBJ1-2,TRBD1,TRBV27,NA,CASSTQGQPYYGYTF,TGTGCCAGCAGTACGCAGGGACAGCCGTACTATGGCTACACCTTC
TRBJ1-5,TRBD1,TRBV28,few,CASSVQGGSPQHF,TGTGCCAGCAGTGTCCAGGGGGGCTCGCCCCAGCATTTT
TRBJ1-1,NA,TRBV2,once,CASKAALNTEAFF,TGTGCCAGCAAGGCAGCGCTGAACACTGAAGCTTTCTTT
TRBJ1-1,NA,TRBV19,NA,CASSIGVRGNTEAFF,TGTGCCAGTAGTATAGGCGTCAGAGGGAACACTGAAGCTTTCTTT
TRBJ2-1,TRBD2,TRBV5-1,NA,CASSLGLAGVNEQFF,TGCGCCAGCAGCTTAGGACTAGCGGGAGTCAATGAGCAGTTCTTC
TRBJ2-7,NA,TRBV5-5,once,CASSHLTGPEQYF,TGTGCCAGCAGCCACCTGACGGGTCCCGAGCAGTACTTC
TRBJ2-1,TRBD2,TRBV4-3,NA,CASSQETSGRGNEQFF,TGCGCCAGCAGCCAAGAGACTAGCGGGAGAGGGAATGAGCAGTTCTTC
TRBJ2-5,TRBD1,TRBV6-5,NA,CASSYSRDRQETQYF,TGTGCCAGCAGTTACTCGAGGGACAGACAAGAGACCCAGTACTTC
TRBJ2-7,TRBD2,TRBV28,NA,CASSPRASGRAREQYF,TGTGCCAGCAGCCCCAGGGCTAGCGGGAGGGCTCGCGAGCAGTACTTC
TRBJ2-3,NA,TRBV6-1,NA,CASSESEASVTDTQYF,TGTGCCAGCAGTGAAAGTGAGGCTAGCGTCACAGATACGCAGTATTTT
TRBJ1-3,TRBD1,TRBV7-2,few,CASSLRTGTGGWWGNTIYF,TGTGCCAGCAGCCTCCGAACCGGGACAGGGGGGTGGTGGGGAAACACCATATATTTT
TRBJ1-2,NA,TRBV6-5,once,CASSYLAPGVYGYTF,TGTGCCAGCAGTTACCTGGCACCGGGGGTCTATGGCTACACCTTC
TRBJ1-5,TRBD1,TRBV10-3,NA,CATSPGTGGLGGNQPQHF,TGTGCCACCAGTCCCGGGACAGGGGGGTTGGGGGGCAATCAGCCCCAGCATTTT
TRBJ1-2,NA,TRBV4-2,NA,CASSQDRGIYGYTF,TGTGCCAGCAGCCAAGATAGGGGCATCTATGGCTACACCTTC
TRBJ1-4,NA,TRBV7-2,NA,CASSSQATNEKLFF,TGTGCCAGCAGCTCACAAGCAACTAATGAAAAACTGTTTTTT
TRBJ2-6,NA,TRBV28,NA,CASSLEATATRGANVLTF,TGTGCCAGCAGTTTGGAGGCTACAGCGACGCGAGGGGCCAACGTCCTGACTTTC
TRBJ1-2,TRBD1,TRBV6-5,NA,CASLGQGARGYTF,TGTGCCAGCTTGGGGCAGGGGGCGCGGGGCTACACCTTC
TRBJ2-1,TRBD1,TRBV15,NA,CATSRTGDYNEQFF,TGTGCCACCAGCAGGACAGGGGACTACAATGAGCAGTTCTTC
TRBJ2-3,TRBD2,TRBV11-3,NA,CASSFAGAPDTQYF,TGTGCCAGCAGCTTCGCGGGAGCTCCAGATACGCAGTATTTT
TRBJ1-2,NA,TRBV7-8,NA,CASSPGQNYGYTF,TGTGCCAGCAGCCCGGGACAAAACTATGGCTACACCTTC
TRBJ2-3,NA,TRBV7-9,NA,CASSLVPFSADTQYF,TGTGCCAGCAGCTTAGTGCCATTTTCGGCAGATACGCAGTATTTT
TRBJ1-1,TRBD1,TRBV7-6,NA,CASSLVDRGSVGTEAFF,TGTGCCAGCAGCTTGGTAGACAGGGGGTCGGTCGGCACTGAAGCTTTCTTT
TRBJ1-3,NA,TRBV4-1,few,CASSPKGAGRRNTIYF,TGCGCCAGCAGCCCAAAAGGTGCAGGGCGACGTAACACCATATATTTT
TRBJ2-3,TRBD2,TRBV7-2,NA,CASSLRAGLAVSTDTQYF,TGTGCCAGCAGCTTGAGAGCGGGACTAGCGGTGAGCACAGATACGCAGTATTTT
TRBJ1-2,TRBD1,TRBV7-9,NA,CASSPKTGNYGYTF,TGTGCCAGCAGCCCGAAGACAGGGAACTATGGCTACACCTTC
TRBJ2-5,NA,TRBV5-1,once,CASSPSGETQYF,TGCGCCAGCAGCCCATCAGGGGAGACCCAGTACTTC
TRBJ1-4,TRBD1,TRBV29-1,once,CSVELYGQGTRSTNEKLFF,TGCAGCGTTGAACTATATGGACAGGGAACTCGATCGACTAATGAAAAACTGTTTTTT
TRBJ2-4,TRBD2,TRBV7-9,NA,CASSAGLAGNIQYF,TGTGCCAGCAGCGCGGGACTAGCGGGGAACATTCAGTACTTC
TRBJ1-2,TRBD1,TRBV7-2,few,CASSSPDRVWDYGYTF,TGTGCCAGCAGCTCCCCAGACAGGGTCTGGGACTATGGCTACACCTTC
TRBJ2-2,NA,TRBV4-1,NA,CASSQPSANTGELFF,TGCGCCAGCAGCCAACCGTCAGCGAACACCGGGGAGCTGTTTTTT
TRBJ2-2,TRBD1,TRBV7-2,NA,CASSSGQGGHGELFF,TGTGCCAGCAGCTCGGGACAGGGCGGTCACGGGGAGCTGTTTTTT
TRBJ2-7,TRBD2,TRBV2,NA,CASSGGTSYSYEQYF,TGTGCCAGCAGTGGCGGGACTAGTTACTCCTACGAGCAGTACTTC
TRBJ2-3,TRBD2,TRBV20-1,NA,CSAPWGGTQYF,TGCAGTGCCCCCTGGGGGGGGACGCAGTATTTT
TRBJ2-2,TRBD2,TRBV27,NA,CASSSLSGRGRRELFF,TGTGCCAGCAGTTCACTTAGCGGGAGGGGTCGGCGGGAGCTGTTTTTT
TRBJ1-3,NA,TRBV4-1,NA,CASSQVIEGADSGNTIYF,TGCGCCAGCAGCCAAGTAATTGAGGGCGCGGACTCTGGAAACACCATATATTTT
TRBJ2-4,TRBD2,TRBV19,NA,CASKLTSGGDIQYF,TGTGCCAGTAAACTGACTAGCGGAGGGGACATTCAGTACTTC
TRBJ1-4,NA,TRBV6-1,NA,CASSEGREGKLFF,TGTGCCAGCAGTGAAGGCCGGGAGGGAAAACTGTTTTTT
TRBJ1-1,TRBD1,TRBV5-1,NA,CASTLTGRNTEAFF,TGCGCCAGCACCCTGACAGGGAGGAACACTGAAGCTTTCTTT
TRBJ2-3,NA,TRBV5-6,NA,CASSLGLGFGADTQYF,TGTGCCAGCAGCTTGGGACTAGGGTTCGGGGCAGATACGCAGTATTTT
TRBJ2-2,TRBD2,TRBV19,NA,CASSLSRILSGGVNTGELFF,TGTGCCAGTAGTTTAAGCCGGATCCTAAGCGGGGGGGTGAACACCGGGGAGCTGTTTTTT
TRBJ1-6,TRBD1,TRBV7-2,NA,CASSLGTGDGSPLHF,TGTGCCAGCAGCTTAGGGACAGGGGACGGATCACCCCTCCACTTT
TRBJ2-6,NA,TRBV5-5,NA,CASRRGFGANVLTF,TGTGCCAGCAGAAGGGGATTTGGGGCCAACGTCCTGACTTTC
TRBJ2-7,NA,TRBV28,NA,CASSPFNGDFGEQYF,TGTGCCAGCAGCCCCTTCAACGGGGACTTCGGCGAGCAGTACTTC
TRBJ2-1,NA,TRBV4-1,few,CASSRSSGTSYNEQFF,TGCGCCAGCAGCCGTTCGTCCGGGACAAGCTACAATGAGCAGTTCTTC
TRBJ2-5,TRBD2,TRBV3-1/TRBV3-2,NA,CASSSTSGGETQYF,TGTGCCAGCAGCTCGACTAGCGGGGGAGAGACCCAGTACTTC
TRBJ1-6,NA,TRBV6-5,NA,CASIVGQNSRSPLHF,TGTGCCAGCATTGTCGGACAGAACAGCCGTTCACCCCTCCACTTT
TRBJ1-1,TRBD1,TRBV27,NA,CASRTGGSGREAFF,TGTGCCAGCAGGACAGGGGGCTCTGGCCGTGAAGCTTTCTTT
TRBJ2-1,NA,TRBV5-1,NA,CASLRENGNEQFF,TGCGCCAGCCTTCGGGAGAACGGGAATGAGCAGTTCTTC
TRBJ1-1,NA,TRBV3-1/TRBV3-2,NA,CASSQSFANAHTEAFF,TGTGCCAGCAGCCAATCTTTTGCGAACGCCCACACTGAAGCTTTCTTT
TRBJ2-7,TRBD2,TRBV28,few,CASSPELAGVYEQYF,TGTGCCAGCAGTCCAGAACTAGCGGGAGTCTACGAGCAGTACTTC
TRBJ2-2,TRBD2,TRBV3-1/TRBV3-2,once,CASSQEWSSGMNTGELFF,TGTGCCAGCAGCCAAGAATGGTCTAGCGGGATGAACACCGGGGAGCTGTTTTTT
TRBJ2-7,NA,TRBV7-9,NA,CASSGGSYEQYF,TGTGCCAGCTCCGGCGGCTCCTACGAGCAGTACTTC
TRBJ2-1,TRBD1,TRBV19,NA,CASQQTGGSYNEQFF,TGTGCCAGCCAACAAACAGGGGGCTCCTACAATGAGCAGTTCTTC
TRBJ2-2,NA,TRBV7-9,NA,CASSYLAPGTGELFF,TGTGCCAGCAGTTACCTAGCACCGGGGACCGGGGAGCTGTTTTTT